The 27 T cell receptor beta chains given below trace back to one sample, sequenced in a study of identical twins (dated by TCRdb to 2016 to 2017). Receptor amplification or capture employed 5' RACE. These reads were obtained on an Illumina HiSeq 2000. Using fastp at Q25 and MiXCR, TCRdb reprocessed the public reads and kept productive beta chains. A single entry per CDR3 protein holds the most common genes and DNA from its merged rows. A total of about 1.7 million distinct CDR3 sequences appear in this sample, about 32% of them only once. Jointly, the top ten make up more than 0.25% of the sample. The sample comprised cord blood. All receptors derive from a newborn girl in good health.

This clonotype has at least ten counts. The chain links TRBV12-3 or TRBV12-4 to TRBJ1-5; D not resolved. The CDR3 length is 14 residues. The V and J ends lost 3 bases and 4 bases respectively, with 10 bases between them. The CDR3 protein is CASSFGGRNQPQHF. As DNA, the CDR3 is TGTGCCAGCAGTTTCGGCGGCCGAAATCAGCCCCAGCATTTT.

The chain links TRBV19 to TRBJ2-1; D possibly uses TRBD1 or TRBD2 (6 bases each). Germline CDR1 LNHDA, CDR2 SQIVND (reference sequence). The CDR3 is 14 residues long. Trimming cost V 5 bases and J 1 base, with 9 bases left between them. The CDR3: CASSWGASYNEQFF. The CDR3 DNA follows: TGTGCCAGTAGTTGGGGGGCATCCTACAATGAGCAGTTCTTC.

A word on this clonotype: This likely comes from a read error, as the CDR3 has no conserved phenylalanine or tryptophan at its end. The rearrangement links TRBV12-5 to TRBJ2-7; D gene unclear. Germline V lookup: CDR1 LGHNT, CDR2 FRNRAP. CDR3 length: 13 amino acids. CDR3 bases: TGTGCTAGTGGTCTGGTTGGGGTCAATGAGCAGTACCTC. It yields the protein CASGLVGVNEQYL.

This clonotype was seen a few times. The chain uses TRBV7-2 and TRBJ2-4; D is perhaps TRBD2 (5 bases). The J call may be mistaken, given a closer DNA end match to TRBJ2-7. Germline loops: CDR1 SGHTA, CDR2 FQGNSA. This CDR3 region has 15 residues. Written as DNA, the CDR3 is TGTGCCAGCAGCTCAGGAGGTACTAGAGGGAACGAGCAGTACTTC. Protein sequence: CASSSGGTRGNEQYF.

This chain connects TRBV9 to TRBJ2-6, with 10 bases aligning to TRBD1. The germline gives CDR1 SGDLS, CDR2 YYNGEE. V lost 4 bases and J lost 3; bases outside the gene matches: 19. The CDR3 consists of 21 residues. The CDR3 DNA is TGTGCCAGCAGCCACCTCCCTCGACGGGACAGGGGATTTAATGGGGCCAACGTCCTGACTTTC. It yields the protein CASSHLPRRDRGFNGANVLTF.

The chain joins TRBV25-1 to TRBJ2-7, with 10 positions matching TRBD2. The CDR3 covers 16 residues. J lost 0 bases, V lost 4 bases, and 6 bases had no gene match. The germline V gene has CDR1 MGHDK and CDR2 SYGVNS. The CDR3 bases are TGTGCCAGCAGTGGCACGGGACTAGCGACCTCCTACGAGCAGTACTTC. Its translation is CASSGTGLATSYEQYF.

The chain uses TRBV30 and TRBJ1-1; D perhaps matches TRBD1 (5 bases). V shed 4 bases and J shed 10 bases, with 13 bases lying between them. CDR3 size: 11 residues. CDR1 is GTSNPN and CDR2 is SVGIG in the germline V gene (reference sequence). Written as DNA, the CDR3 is TGTGCCTGGACGGAAGCGGGGGGAGCTTTCTTT. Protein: CAWTEAGGAFF. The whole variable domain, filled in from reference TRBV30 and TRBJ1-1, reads SQTIHQWPATLVQPVGSPLSLECTVEGTSNPNLYWYRQAAGRGLQLLFYSVGIGQISSEVPQNLSASRPQDRQFILSSKKLLLSDSGFYLCAWTEAGGAFFGQGTRLTVV.

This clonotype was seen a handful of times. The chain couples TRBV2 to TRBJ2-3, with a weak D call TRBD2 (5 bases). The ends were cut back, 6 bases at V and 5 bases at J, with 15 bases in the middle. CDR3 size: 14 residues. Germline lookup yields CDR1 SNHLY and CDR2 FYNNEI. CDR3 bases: TGTGCCAGCAGACGGGGAGCCCAGCGAGATACGCAGTATTTT. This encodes CASRRGAQRDTQYF.

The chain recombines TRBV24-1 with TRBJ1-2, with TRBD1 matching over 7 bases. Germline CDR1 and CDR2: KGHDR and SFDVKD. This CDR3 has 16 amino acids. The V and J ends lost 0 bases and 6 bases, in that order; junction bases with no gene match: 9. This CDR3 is CATSDLHMDRKDGYTF. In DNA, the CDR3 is TGTGCCACCAGTGATTTGCATATGGACAGGAAAGATGGCTACACCTTC.

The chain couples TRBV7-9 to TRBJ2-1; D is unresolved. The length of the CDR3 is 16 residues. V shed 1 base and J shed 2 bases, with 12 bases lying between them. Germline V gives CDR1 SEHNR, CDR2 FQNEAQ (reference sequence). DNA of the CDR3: TGTGCCAGCAGCTTAGTTACCGGCCGCGCCTACAATGAGCAGTTCTTC. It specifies CASSLVTGRAYNEQFF.

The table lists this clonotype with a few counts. CDR3 loop: CASSLAGVSSYNSPLHF. The CDR3 region has the DNA TGTGCCAGCAGCTTAGCAGGGGTTAGCTCCTATAATTCACCCCTCCACTTT. V gene TRBV7-2 combines with J gene TRBJ1-6; tentative D call: TRBD1 (5 bases). V was trimmed by 0 bases and J by 0 bases, leaving 9 bases between them. The germline CDR1 and CDR2 sequences are SGHTA and FQGNSA. CDR3 length: 17 amino acids.

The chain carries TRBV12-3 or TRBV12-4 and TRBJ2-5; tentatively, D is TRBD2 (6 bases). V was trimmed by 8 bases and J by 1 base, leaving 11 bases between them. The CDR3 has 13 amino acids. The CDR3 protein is CASGSSAQETQYF. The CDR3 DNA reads TGTGCCAGCGGCTCTAGCGCCCAAGAGACCCAGTACTTC.

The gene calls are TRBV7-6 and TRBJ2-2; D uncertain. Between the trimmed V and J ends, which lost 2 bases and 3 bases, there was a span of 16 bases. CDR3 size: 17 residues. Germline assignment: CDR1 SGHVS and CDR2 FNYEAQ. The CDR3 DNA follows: TGTGCCAGCAGCTTAAGACACCCAAATGGGGACACCGGGGAGCTGTTTTTT. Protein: CASSLRHPNGDTGELFF. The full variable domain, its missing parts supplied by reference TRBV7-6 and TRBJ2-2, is GAGVSQSPRYKVTKRGQDVALRCDPISGHVSLYWYRQALGQGPEFLTYFNYEAQQDKSGLPNDRFSAERPEGSISTLTIQRTEQRDSAMYRCASSLRHPNGDTGELFFGEGSRLTVL.

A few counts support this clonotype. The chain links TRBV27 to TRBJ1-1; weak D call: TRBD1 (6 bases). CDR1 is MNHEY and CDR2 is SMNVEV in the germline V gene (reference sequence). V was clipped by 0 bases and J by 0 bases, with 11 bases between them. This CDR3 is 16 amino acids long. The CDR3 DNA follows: TGTGCCAGCAGTTTATCCATTGACAGGCTGAACACTGAAGCTTTCTTT. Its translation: CASSLSIDRLNTEAFF.

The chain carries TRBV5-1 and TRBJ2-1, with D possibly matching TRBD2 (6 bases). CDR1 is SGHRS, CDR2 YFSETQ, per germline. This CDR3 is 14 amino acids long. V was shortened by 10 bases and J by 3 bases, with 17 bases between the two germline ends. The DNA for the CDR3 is TGCGCCTCGGGGGTGGAGCGAGGCTACAATGAGCAGTTCTTC. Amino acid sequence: CASGVERGYNEQFF. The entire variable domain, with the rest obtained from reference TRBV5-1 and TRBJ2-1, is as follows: KAGVTQTPRYLIKTRGQQVTLSCSPISGHRSVSWYQQTPGQGLQFLFEYFSETQRNKGNFPGRFSGRQFSNSRSEMNVSTLELGDSALYLCASGVERGYNEQFFGPGTRLTVL.

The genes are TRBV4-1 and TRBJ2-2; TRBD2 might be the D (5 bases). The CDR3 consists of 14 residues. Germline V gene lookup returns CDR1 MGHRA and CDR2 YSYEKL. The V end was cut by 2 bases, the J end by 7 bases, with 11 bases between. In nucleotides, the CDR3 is TGCGCCAGCAGCCAATTACTAGTTGGCGGGGAGCTGTTTTTT. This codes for CASSQLLVGGELFF.

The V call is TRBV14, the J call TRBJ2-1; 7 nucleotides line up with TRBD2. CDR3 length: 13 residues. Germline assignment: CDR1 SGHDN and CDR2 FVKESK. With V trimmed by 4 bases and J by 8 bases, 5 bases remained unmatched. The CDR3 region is CASSPLAGDEQFF. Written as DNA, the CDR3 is TGTGCCAGCAGCCCCCTCGCGGGGGATGAGCAGTTCTTC.

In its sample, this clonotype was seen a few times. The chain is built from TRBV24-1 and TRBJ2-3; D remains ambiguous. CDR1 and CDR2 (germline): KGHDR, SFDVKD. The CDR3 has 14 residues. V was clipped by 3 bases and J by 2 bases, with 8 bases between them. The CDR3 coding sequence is TGTGCCACCAGTGATGCCGACTCCACAGATACGCAGTATTTT. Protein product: CATSDADSTDTQYF.

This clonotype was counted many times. Written as DNA, the CDR3 is TGCGCCAGCAGCTTGGGGACAGGGAGAGATACGCAGTATTTT. It codes for CASSLGTGRDTQYF. V usage is TRBV5-1 and J usage is TRBJ2-3; 8 positions match TRBD1. The germline V gene encodes CDR1 SGHRS and CDR2 YFSETQ. CDR3 length equals 14 residues. With 0 bases clipped from V and 5 bases from J, the junction kept 2 bases outside the gene matches.

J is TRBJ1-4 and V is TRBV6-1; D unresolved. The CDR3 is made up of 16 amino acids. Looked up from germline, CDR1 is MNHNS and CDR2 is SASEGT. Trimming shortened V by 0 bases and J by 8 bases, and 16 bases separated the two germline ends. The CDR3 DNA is TGTGCCAGCAGTGAAGCGCTAAGGGTACGGGAGGAAAAACTGTTTTTT. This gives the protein CASSEALRVREEKLFF.

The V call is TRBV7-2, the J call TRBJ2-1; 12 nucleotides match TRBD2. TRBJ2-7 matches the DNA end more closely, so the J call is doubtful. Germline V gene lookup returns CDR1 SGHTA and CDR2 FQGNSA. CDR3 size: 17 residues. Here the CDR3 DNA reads TGTGCCAGCAGCTCCCCTAGCGGGGGGGCGTCCTACAATGAGCAGTACTTC. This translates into CASSSPSGGASYNEQYF.

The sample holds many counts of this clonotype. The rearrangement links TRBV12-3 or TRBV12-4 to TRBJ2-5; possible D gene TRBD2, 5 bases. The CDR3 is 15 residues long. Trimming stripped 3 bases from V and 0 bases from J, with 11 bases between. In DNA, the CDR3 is TGTGCCAGCAGTTTTTCTTCGGGGTACCAAGAGACCCAGTACTTC. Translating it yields CASSFSSGYQETQYF.

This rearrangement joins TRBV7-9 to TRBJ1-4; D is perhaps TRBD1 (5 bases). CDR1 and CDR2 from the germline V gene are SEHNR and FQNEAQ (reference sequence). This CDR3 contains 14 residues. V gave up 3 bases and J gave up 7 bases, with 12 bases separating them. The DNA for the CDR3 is TGTGCCAGCAGCTTCAGGGATCCGAGTGAAAAACTGTTTTTT. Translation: CASSFRDPSEKLFF.

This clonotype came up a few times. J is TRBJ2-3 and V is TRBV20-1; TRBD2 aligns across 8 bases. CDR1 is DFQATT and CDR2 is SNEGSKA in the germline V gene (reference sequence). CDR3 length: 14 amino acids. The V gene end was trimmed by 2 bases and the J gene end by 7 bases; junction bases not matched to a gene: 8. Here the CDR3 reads CSARIQRGSYTQYF. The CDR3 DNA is TGCAGTGCTAGAATCCAGCGGGGGAGCTATACGCAGTATTTT.

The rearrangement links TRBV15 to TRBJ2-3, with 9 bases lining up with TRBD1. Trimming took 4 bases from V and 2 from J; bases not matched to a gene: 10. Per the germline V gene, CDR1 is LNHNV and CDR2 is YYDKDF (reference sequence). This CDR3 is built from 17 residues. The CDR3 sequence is CATSTRTGTGTTDTQYF. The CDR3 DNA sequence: TGTGCCACCAGCACCAGAACCGGGACAGGGACCACAGATACGCAGTATTTT. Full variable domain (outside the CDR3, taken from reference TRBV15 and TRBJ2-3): DAMVIQNPRYQVTQFGKPVTLSCSQTLNHNVMYWYQQKSSQAPKLLFHYYDKDFNNEADTPDNFQSRRPNTSFCFLDIRSPGLGDTAMYLCATSTRTGTGTTDTQYFGPGTRLTVL.

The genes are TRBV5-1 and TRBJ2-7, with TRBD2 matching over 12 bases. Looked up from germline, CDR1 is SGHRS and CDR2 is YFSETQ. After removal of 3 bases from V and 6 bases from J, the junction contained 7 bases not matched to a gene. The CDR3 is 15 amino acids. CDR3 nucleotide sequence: TGCGCCAGCAGCTGGAATGGACTAGCGGGAATCGAGCAGTACTTC. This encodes CASSWNGLAGIEQYF.

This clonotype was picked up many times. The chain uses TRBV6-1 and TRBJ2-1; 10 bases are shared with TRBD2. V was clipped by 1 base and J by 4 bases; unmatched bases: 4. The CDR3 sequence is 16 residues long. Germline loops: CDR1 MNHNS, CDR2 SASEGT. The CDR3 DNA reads TGTGCCAGCAGTGAAGGAAGCGGGAGGGTTTACAATGAGCAGTTCTTC. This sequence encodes CASSEGSGRVYNEQFF.